This T cell receptor (beta chain) was obtained from a study of T-cell reconstitution after alpha-beta-depleted transplantation in children. Construction of the TCRbeta library involved unique molecular identifiers. TCRdb re-called the PCR reads through MiXCR, storing one row per CDR3 protein. The sample records 600,000 to 800,000 distinct CDR3 sequences, under 15% being singletons. CDR1 is DFQATT, CDR2 SNEGSKA, per germline (reference sequence). The V end was cut by 5 bases, the J end by 9 bases, with 23 bases between. The CDR3 spans 15 residues. Ten or more counts support this clonotype. This sequence originates from a girl aged 2-10 years with congenital amegakaryocytic thrombocytopenia, due to receive a stem cell transplant. The sample in question was PBMCs, obtained before TCRalphabeta/CD19-depleted stem cell transplant. The chain combines TRBV20-1 with TRBJ2-1, with D possibly being TRBD2 (6 bases). CDR3 residues: CSALLSGVVLGEQFF. The DNA for the CDR3 is TGCAGTGCTCTTCTGTCGGGAGTGGTACTGGGTGAGCAGTTCTTC.